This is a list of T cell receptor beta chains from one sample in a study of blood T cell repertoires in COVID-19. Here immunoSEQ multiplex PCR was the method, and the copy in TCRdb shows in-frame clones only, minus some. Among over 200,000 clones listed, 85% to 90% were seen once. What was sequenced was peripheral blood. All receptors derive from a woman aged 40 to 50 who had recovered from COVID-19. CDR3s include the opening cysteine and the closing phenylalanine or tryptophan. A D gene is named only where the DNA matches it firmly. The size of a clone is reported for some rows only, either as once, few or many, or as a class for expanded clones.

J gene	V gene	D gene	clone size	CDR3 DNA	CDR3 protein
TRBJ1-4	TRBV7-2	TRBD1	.	TGTGCCAGCAGCTGGGGCTCAGGGGGCTGGGTTGAAAAACTGTTTTTT	CASSWGSGGWVEKLFF
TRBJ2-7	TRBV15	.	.	TGTGCCACCAGCAGAGTGCCCGGGAATGAGCAGTACTTC	CATSRVPGNEQYF
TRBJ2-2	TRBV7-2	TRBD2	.	TGTGCCAGCAGCCCACTAGCGTACACCGGGGAGCTGTTTTTT	CASSPLAYTGELFF
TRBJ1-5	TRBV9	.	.	TGTGCCAGCAGCTCCCTAAACAGACATAGCAATCAGCCCCAGCATTTT	CASSSLNRHSNQPQHF
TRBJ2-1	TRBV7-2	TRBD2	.	TGTGCCAGCAGCCGGACTAGCGGGAGCCTAAATGAGCAGTTCTTC	CASSRTSGSLNEQFF
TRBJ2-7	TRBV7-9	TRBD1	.	TGTGCCAGCAGCTTAGCGGGTACAGGGGTCTACGAGCAGTACTTC	CASSLAGTGVYEQYF
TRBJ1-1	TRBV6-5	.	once	TGTGCCAGCAGCCGGCGGGTACAGAACACTGAAGCTTTCTTT	CASSRRVQNTEAFF
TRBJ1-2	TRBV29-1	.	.	TGCAGCGTTGAGGGGGGGCACTTC	CSVEGGHF
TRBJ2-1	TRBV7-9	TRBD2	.	TGTGCCAGCAGCTTAGGACTAGCGGGAGGCTTCGATGAGCAGTTCTTC	CASSLGLAGGFDEQFF
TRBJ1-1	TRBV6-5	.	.	TGTGCCAGCAGGGGGGGCGGGGGGTCGGGCACTGAAGCTTTCTTT	CASRGGGGSGTEAFF
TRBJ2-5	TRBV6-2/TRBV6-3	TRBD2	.	TGTGCCAGCAGTTACTCGCGGGAGGCGGTGGAGACCCAGTACTTC	CASSYSREAVETQYF
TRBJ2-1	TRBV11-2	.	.	TGTGCCAGCAGCTTATTGCAGGGGTCGTACGATGAGCAGTTCTTC	CASSLLQGSYDEQFF
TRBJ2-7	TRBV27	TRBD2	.	TGTGCCAGCAGTTTAGTAGGGACTAGCAGTTCCTACGAGCAGTACTTC	CASSLVGTSSSYEQYF
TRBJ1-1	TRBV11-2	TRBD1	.	TGTGCCAGCAGCTTAAGTGGGACAGCGAACACTGAAGCTTTCTTT	CASSLSGTANTEAFF
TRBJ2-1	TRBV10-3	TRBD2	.	TGTGCCATCGGGAGGGGATCTGGGGGAGAGTACAATGAGCAGTTCTTC	CAIGRGSGGEYNEQFF
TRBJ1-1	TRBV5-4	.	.	TGTGCCAGCAGCTCCCGGGGTATGAACACTGAAGCTTTCTTT	CASSSRGMNTEAFF
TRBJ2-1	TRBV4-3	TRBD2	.	TGCGCCAGCAGCCAAGATTCTAGCGGGAGCCGCAATGAGCAGTTCTTC	CASSQDSSGSRNEQFF
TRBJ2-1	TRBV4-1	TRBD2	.	TGCGCCAGCAGCCAAGCCGGACTAGCGGGAGCGTATGAGCAGTTCTTC	CASSQAGLAGAYEQFF
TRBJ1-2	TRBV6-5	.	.	TGTGCCAGCAGTCAACGACAGGCTAACTATGGCTACACCTTC	CASSQRQANYGYTF
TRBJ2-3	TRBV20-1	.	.	TGCAGTGCCCCGCGGGGCACCCCGCAGTATTTT	CSAPRGTPQYF
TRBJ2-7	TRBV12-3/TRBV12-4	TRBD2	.	TGTGCCAGCAGGCTAGCGGGAGCAGGCGAGCAGTACTTC	CASRLAGAGEQYF
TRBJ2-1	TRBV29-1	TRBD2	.	TGCAGCGGATCTAGCGGGAGGTGGGTTGAGCAGTTCTTC	CSGSSGRWVEQFF